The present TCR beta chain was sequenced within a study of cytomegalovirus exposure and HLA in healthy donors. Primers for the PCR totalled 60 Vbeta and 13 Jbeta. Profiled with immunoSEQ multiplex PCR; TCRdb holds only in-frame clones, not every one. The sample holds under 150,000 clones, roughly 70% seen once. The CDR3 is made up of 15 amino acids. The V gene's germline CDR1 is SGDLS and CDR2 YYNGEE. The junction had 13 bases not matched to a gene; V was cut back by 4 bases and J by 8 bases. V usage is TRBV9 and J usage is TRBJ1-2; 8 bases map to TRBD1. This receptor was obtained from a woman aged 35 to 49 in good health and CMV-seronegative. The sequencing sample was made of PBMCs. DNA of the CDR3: TGTGCCAGCAGCCTCGACCGGGACAGGACCACGGGCTACACCTTC. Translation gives CASSLDRDRTTGYTF.